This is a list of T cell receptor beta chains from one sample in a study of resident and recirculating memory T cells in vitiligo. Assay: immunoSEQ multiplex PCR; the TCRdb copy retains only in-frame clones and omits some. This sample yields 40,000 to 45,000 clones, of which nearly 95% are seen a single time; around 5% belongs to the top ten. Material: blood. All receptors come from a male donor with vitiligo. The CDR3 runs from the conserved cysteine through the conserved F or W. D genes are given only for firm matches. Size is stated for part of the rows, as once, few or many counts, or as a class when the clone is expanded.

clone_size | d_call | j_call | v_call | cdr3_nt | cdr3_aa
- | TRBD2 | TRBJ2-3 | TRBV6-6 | TGTGCCAGCAGATCACCGGGACTAGCGGGCACAGATACGCAGTATTTT | CASRSPGLAGTDTQYF
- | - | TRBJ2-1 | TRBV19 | TGTGCCAGTAGTATACGGGGTGCTAGGGACAATGAGCAGTTCTTC | CASSIRGARDNEQFF
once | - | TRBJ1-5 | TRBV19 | TGTGCCAGTAGTTCCGGGAGCTCGAATCAGCCCCAGCATTTT | CASSSGSSNQPQHF
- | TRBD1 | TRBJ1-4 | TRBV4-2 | TGTGCCAGCAGCCAAGGTGCAGGACAGGGGAGTGAAAAACTGTTTTTT | CASSQGAGQGSEKLFF
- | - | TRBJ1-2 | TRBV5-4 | TGTGCCAGCAGCTTGGCGGCAGGGGCATCTAACTATGGCTACACCTTC | CASSLAAGASNYGYTF
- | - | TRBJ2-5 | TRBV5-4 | TGTGCCAGCAGCTTGGGACTAGAGCAAGAGACCCAGTACTTC | CASSLGLEQETQYF
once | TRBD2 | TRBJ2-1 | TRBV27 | TGTGCCAGCAGTTTCTCCCTAGGAGCGGGGGGGGACAATGAGCAGTTCTTC | CASSFSLGAGGDNEQFF
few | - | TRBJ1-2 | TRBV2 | TGTGCCAGCAGTGAAGATCAACCTGGCGGCTACACCTTC | CASSEDQPGGYTF
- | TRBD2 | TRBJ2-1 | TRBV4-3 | TGCGCCAGCAGCCAAGATGGGCTAGCGGGCAATGAGCAGTTCTTC | CASSQDGLAGNEQFF
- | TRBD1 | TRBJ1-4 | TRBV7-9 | TGTGCCAGCAGCACCCCCGGGACAGCCGAAAAACTGTTTTTT | CASSTPGTAEKLFF
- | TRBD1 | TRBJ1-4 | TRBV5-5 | TGTGCCAGCAGCTTGGGGACAGGGAAAAATGAAAAACTGTTTTTT | CASSLGTGKNEKLFF
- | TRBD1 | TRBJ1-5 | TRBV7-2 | TGTGCCAGCAGCTTAGGGGGACAGGGTGAAGGGCCCCAGCATTTT | CASSLGGQGEGPQHF
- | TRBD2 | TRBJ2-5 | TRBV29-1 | TGCAGCGTTGAGAGGGGGACTAGCGTGCTCCAAGAGACCCAGTACTTC | CSVERGTSVLQETQYF
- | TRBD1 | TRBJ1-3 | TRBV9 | TGTGCCAGCAGCGTAGGAGACAGGGCCCCCTCTGGAAACACCATATATTTT | CASSVGDRAPSGNTIYF
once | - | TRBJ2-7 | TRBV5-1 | TGCGCCAGCAGCTCCTCCCGGGACATCTACGAGCAGTACTTC | CASSSSRDIYEQYF
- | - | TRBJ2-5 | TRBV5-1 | TGCGCCAGCAGCTTCTGGGTTGGCGGCCAGCAAGAGACCCAGTACTTC | CASSFWVGGQQETQYF
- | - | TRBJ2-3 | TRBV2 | TGTGCCAGCAGATCTGATTCGGCAGATACGCAGTATTTT | CASRSDSADTQYF
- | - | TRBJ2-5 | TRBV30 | TGTGCCTGGAGTGGGACTTCGGTGGAGACCCAGTACTTC | CAWSGTSVETQYF
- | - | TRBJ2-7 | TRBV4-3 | TGCGCCAGCAGCCAAGATTGGTCGGGGTACGAGCAGTACTTC | CASSQDWSGYEQYF
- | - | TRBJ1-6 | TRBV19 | TGTGCCAGTAGTATCAGGCATCTCGGCTCCTATAATTCACCCCTCCACTTT | CASSIRHLGSYNSPLHF
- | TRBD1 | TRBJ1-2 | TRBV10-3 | TGTGCCATCAGTGACGACAGGGATCGTGGCTACACCTTC | CAISDDRDRGYTF
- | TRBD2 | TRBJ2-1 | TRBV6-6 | TGTGGGACTTGGACTAGCGGGGGGGGCTGGTACAATGAGCAGTTCTTC | CGTWTSGGGWYNEQFF
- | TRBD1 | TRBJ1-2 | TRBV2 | TGTGCCAGCAGTGGGGGACAGGGGGAGGGCTATGGCTACACCTTC | CASSGGQGEGYGYTF
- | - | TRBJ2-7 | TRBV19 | TGTGCCAGTAGTACATTACAGGGCCTTGGAGGAAACGAGCAGTACTTC | CASSTLQGLGGNEQYF
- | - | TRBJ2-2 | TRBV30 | TGTGCCTGGAGTGCAACAGGGAGAACCGGGGAGCTGTTTTTT | CAWSATGRTGELFF
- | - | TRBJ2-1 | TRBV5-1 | TGCGCCAGCAGCTTGACCATAGGGAGGGGGGATGAGCAGTTCTTC | CASSLTIGRGDEQFF
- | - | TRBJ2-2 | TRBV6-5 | TGTGCCAGCAGTCGGGACACCGGGGAGCTGTTTTTT | CASSRDTGELFF
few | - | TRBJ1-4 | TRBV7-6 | TGTGCCAGCAGCCAAGGGGGTGAAAAACTGTTTTTT | CASSQGGEKLFF
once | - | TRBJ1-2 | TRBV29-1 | TGCAGCGTTGACCCCCCTGAGAGGTATGGCTACACCTTC | CSVDPPERYGYTF
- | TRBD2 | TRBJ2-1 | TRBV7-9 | TGTGCCAGCAGCCCCCGGGGAGGGCAAAGGGGCAATGAGCAGTTCTTC | CASSPRGGQRGNEQFF
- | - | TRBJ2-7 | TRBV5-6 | TGTGCCAGCAGCCCCGGCCGAACCACGACAGTCTCCTACGAGCAGTACTTC | CASSPGRTTTVSYEQYF
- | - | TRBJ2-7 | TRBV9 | TGTGCCAGCAGCCAAACTAGCAGCTACGAGCAGTACTTC | CASSQTSSYEQYF
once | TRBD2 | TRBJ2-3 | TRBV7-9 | TGTGCCAGCAGCTTCCCCCGACTAGCCGGGGGGGTGGATACGCAGTATTTT | CASSFPRLAGGVDTQYF
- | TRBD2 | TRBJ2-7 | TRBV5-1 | TGCGCCAGCAGCTTGATCTGGACTAGTATCAACGAGCAGTACTTC | CASSLIWTSINEQYF
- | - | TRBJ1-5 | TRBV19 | TGTGCCAGTAGTATACTGATGCGCCTCCCCCATAGCAATCAGCCCCAGCATTTT | CASSILMRLPHSNQPQHF
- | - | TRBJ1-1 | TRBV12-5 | TGTGCTAGTGGTTTGGGAACAGGAGCTGAAGCTTTCTTT | CASGLGTGAEAFF
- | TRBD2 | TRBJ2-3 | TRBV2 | TGTGCCAGCAGTGTGTCCTCGCGGGGGACTGCAGATACGCAGTATTTT | CASSVSSRGTADTQYF
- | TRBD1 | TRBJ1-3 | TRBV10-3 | TGTGCCATCGCCCGGAACCCGTCAGGGGGTGAAAACACCATATATTTT | CAIARNPSGGENTIYF
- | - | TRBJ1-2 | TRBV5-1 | TGCGCCAGCAGCTTCGAACACAGGCGGTTGGGGACTAACTATGGCTACACCTTC | CASSFEHRRLGTNYGYTF
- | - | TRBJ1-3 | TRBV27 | TGTGCCAGCAGTTCCGACGGGAGGAACACCATATATTTT | CASSSDGRNTIYF
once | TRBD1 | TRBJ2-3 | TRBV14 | TGTGCCAGCAGCCAAGATGGGTTAATAATGTTCAGGGGGCAGAATTTT | CASSQDGLIMFRGQNF
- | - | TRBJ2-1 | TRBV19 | TGTGCCACTGGGACTGAGCAGTTAAATGAGCAGTTCTTC | CATGTEQLNEQFF
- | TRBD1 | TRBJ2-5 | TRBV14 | TGTGCCAGCAGCCTGGATATTCGACAGGGGCGGGGAGAGACCCAGTACTTC | CASSLDIRQGRGETQYF
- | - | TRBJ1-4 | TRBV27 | TGTGCCAGCAGTCACACGCCCAAAGATGAAAAACTGTTTTTT | CASSHTPKDEKLFF
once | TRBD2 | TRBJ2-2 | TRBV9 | TGTGCCAGCAGCGTTGGACTAGCGGGGGGGTCCGGGGAGCTGTTTTTT | CASSVGLAGGSGELFF
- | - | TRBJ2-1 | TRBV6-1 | TGTGCCAGCAGTTCAGACATCTCCTACAATGAGCAGTTCTTC | CASSSDISYNEQFF
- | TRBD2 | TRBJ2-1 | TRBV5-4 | TGTGCCAGCAGCTTGGATAGCGGGGGACTTAATGAGCAGTTCTTC | CASSLDSGGLNEQFF
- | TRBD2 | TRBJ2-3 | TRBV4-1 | TGCGCCAGCAGCTACAGTAGCGGGGTAGGCACAGATACGCAGTATTTT | CASSYSSGVGTDTQYF
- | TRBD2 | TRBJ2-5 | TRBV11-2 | TGTGCCAGCAGCCTGAGGACTAGCGGACAAGAGACCCAGTACTTC | CASSLRTSGQETQYF